The 3 T cell receptor beta chains below come from one sample, sequenced in a study of tumor-infiltrating lymphocytes in primary liver carcinoma. Starting material of about 450 ng total RNA yielded TCR beta cDNA via a constant-region primer. ARM-PCR was slightly modified, and three nested multiplex PCR rounds with it gave rise to the TCR beta libraries. Primers for the first two PCR rounds were TRBV1-TRBV30 forward primers and a C-beta reverse primer (about 9 cycles per round). TCRdb called the multiplex PCR reads again in MiXCR, with one record for every CDR3 protein. Of fewer than 250,000 distinct CDR3 sequences listed, just under 85% are singletons. Co-extracting RNA and DNA was done with about 20-33 mg of unsorted bulk tissue as input. Source material: tumor tissue from primary liver carcinoma. These receptors came from a man in his forties with primary liver carcinoma and hepatitis B virus infection.

To note about this clonotype: Germline is not matched at one junction end, which may reflect a read error. The gene calls are TRBV6-2 or TRBV6-3 and TRBJ2-5; D is undetermined. The CDR3 has 12 residues. CDR1 and CDR2 (germline): MNHEY, SVGEGT. The CDR3 nucleotides are TGTACCAGCAGAAACAGCCAAGAGACCCAGTATTTC. It is translated as CTSRNSQETQYF.

Turning to this clonotype: It is likely a read error, because the conserved phenylalanine at the end of the CDR3 is missing. The CDR3 DNA follows: TGTGCCAGCACTTACCAACTAATCAGTGAGCAGTTCGTC. Translating gives CASTYQLISEQFV. This chain uses TRBV6-2 or TRBV6-3 with TRBJ2-1, with D unresolved. CDR1 is MNHEY, CDR2 SVGEGT, per germline. This CDR3 has 13 residues.

This clonotype was picked up one time. The rearrangement joins TRBV11-2 to TRBJ2-2, with D possibly TRBD2 on 6 matching bases. From germline, CDR1 is SGHAT and CDR2 FQNNGV. Trimming took 5 bases from V and 10 from J, leaving 20 bases between them. The CDR3 is 15 residues long. CDR3 nucleotide sequence: TGTGCCAGCAGCCACGTCCGGGGGAGGATCGTGGAGCTGTTTTTT. Its protein is CASSHVRGRIVELFF.